Listed below are T cell receptor beta chains from one sample, sequenced in a study of shared clonotypes between healthy human individuals. Clones were sequenced by immunoSEQ multiplex PCR, and TCRdb holds only the in-frame ones, with some missing. The sample holds roughly 2,500,000 clones; approximately 94% are singletons and the top ten take approximately 0.35%. What was sequenced was naive CD4+ T cells from PBMCs. These receptors were obtained from a man aged 18-30 years in good health. Some clones in this sample may be carry-over from other donors' samples. The CDR3 runs from the conserved cysteine through the conserved F or W. D genes are given only for firm matches. A row's size may be missing; if present it is once, few, many or a size class.

v_call: TRBV5-1
j_call: TRBJ1-1
clone_size: NA
d_call: NA
cdr3_nt: TGCGCCAGCAGCCGGGGGCAGAGGGACACTGAAGCTTTCTTT
cdr3_aa: CASSRGQRDTEAFF

v_call: TRBV6-1
j_call: TRBJ1-2
clone_size: NA
d_call: NA
cdr3_nt: TGTGCCAGCAGTGAATTAGTTAACAACTATGGCTACACCTTC
cdr3_aa: CASSELVNNYGYTF

v_call: TRBV5-8
j_call: TRBJ1-3
clone_size: NA
d_call: NA
cdr3_nt: TGTGCCAGCAGCTTGGTCCGCCGTGGCCGAAACACCATATATTTT
cdr3_aa: CASSLVRRGRNTIYF

v_call: TRBV20-1
j_call: TRBJ1-5
clone_size: NA
d_call: TRBD1
cdr3_nt: TGCAGTGCTTGCCGGGACAGTCAGCATTTT
cdr3_aa: CSACRDSQHF

v_call: TRBV5-1
j_call: TRBJ2-7
clone_size: NA
d_call: TRBD1
cdr3_nt: TGCGCCAGCAGCTCCGGGGCCGACAGGGGCGGTGAGCAGTACTTC
cdr3_aa: CASSSGADRGGEQYF

v_call: TRBV18
j_call: TRBJ2-1
clone_size: once
d_call: NA
cdr3_nt: TGTGCCAGCTCACCCCAGGGTGAGCAGTTCTTC
cdr3_aa: CASSPQGEQFF

v_call: TRBV30
j_call: TRBJ2-7
clone_size: NA
d_call: NA
cdr3_nt: TGTGCCTGGAGTGTGTTTAAGGGGGTTTACGAGCAGTACTTC
cdr3_aa: CAWSVFKGVYEQYF

v_call: TRBV4-3
j_call: TRBJ2-7
clone_size: NA
d_call: TRBD1
cdr3_nt: TGCGCCAGCAGCCCGAACGTAGGGACAGGGTCCTACGAGCAGTACTTC
cdr3_aa: CASSPNVGTGSYEQYF

v_call: TRBV19
j_call: TRBJ2-3
clone_size: NA
d_call: NA
cdr3_nt: TGTGCCAGTAGTCCAGTGAGCACAGATACGCAGTATTTT
cdr3_aa: CASSPVSTDTQYF

v_call: TRBV5-6
j_call: TRBJ2-1
clone_size: NA
d_call: TRBD2
cdr3_nt: TGTGCCAGCAGCTTGGGGGCTAGCGGGACGTACAATGAGCAGTTCTTC
cdr3_aa: CASSLGASGTYNEQFF

v_call: TRBV6-5
j_call: TRBJ2-2
clone_size: NA
d_call: NA
cdr3_nt: TGTGCCAGCAGACGATCTTCTAGGACCGGGGAGCTGTTTTTT
cdr3_aa: CASRRSSRTGELFF

v_call: TRBV21-1
j_call: TRBJ2-7
clone_size: NA
d_call: NA
cdr3_nt: TGTGCCAGCAGCAAAGGCCCTCAGGGGGCGGGAGAGCAGTACTTC
cdr3_aa: CASSKGPQGAGEQYF

v_call: TRBV7-9
j_call: TRBJ2-7
clone_size: NA
d_call: NA
cdr3_nt: TGTGCCAGCAGCCCCCGGCCGGGACCCTCCGAGGTCGAGCAGTACTTC
cdr3_aa: CASSPRPGPSEVEQYF

v_call: TRBV5-4
j_call: TRBJ2-1
clone_size: NA
d_call: TRBD2
cdr3_nt: TGTGCCAGCAGCTTGGGAAGCGGGACCACCTACAATGAGCAGTTCTTC
cdr3_aa: CASSLGSGTTYNEQFF

v_call: TRBV12-5
j_call: TRBJ2-5
clone_size: NA
d_call: TRBD1
cdr3_nt: TGTGCTAGTGGTTTGTTCGGGACAGGGGACATCCAAGAGACCCAGTACTTC
cdr3_aa: CASGLFGTGDIQETQYF

v_call: TRBV14
j_call: TRBJ1-2
clone_size: once
d_call: NA
cdr3_nt: TGTGCCAGCAGCCTTGGACAGCCAGTCTATGGCTACACCTTC
cdr3_aa: CASSLGQPVYGYTF

v_call: TRBV9
j_call: TRBJ1-1
clone_size: NA
d_call: TRBD1
cdr3_nt: TGTGCCAGCAGTGTTTCGAGGACAGGACGACCAGAAGCTTTCTTT
cdr3_aa: CASSVSRTGRPEAFF

v_call: TRBV5-6
j_call: TRBJ1-2
clone_size: NA
d_call: NA
cdr3_nt: TGTGCCAGCAGCTTGGGACAGGCGGATGGCTACACCTTC
cdr3_aa: CASSLGQADGYTF

v_call: TRBV15
j_call: TRBJ2-7
clone_size: once
d_call: TRBD2
cdr3_nt: TGTGCCACCAGCAGTGAAGCGGGGGGGACCTACGAGCAGTACTTC
cdr3_aa: CATSSEAGGTYEQYF

v_call: TRBV2
j_call: TRBJ2-7
clone_size: NA
d_call: NA
cdr3_nt: TGTGCCAGCACTCTAGAGGGTGGCAGGGCGAGCCACGAGCAGTACTTC
cdr3_aa: CASTLEGGRASHEQYF

v_call: TRBV2
j_call: TRBJ1-4
clone_size: NA
d_call: TRBD1
cdr3_nt: TGTGCCAGCAGTCCCCGGGACAGCCTAGTTGGAAAACTGTTTTTT
cdr3_aa: CASSPRDSLVGKLFF

v_call: TRBV9
j_call: TRBJ2-7
clone_size: NA
d_call: TRBD1
cdr3_nt: TGTGCCAGCAGCGTAGCCCCTTGGACAGGGGCCTACGAGCAGTACTTC
cdr3_aa: CASSVAPWTGAYEQYF

v_call: TRBV19
j_call: TRBJ1-5
clone_size: few
d_call: NA
cdr3_nt: TGTGCCAGTAGTATCGTCAGTCTTCAGCCCCAGCATTTT
cdr3_aa: CASSIVSLQPQHF

v_call: TRBV21-1
j_call: TRBJ2-1
clone_size: NA
d_call: NA
cdr3_nt: TGTGCCAGCAGGGGAAATGAGCAGTTCTTC
cdr3_aa: CASRGNEQFF

v_call: TRBV10-3
j_call: TRBJ2-3
clone_size: NA
d_call: TRBD1
cdr3_nt: TGTGCCATCAGAGGACAGGGATCGGATACGCAGTATTTT
cdr3_aa: CAIRGQGSDTQYF

v_call: TRBV11-3
j_call: TRBJ1-5
clone_size: NA
d_call: NA
cdr3_nt: TGTGCCAGCAGCTTAGATCGGCAAGGGAGTAGCAATCAGCCCCAGCATTTT
cdr3_aa: CASSLDRQGSSNQPQHF

v_call: TRBV19
j_call: TRBJ1-5
clone_size: few
d_call: NA
cdr3_nt: TGTGCCAGTAGTATCGGGGGTTCTCCAACTCAGCCCCAGCATTTT
cdr3_aa: CASSIGGSPTQPQHF

v_call: TRBV6-5
j_call: TRBJ1-3
clone_size: NA
d_call: NA
cdr3_nt: TGTGCCAGCAGAACCGTATCTGGAAACACCATATATTTT
cdr3_aa: CASRTVSGNTIYF

v_call: TRBV5-1
j_call: TRBJ1-4
clone_size: NA
d_call: NA
cdr3_nt: TGCGCCAGCAGCTTGGGGGGGATGACTAATGAAAAACTGTTTTTT
cdr3_aa: CASSLGGMTNEKLFF

v_call: TRBV18
j_call: TRBJ1-5
clone_size: NA
d_call: NA
cdr3_nt: TGTGCCAGCTCACCAGGGGGGAATAGCAATCAGCCCCAGCATTTT
cdr3_aa: CASSPGGNSNQPQHF

v_call: TRBV7-2
j_call: TRBJ2-7
clone_size: NA
d_call: NA
cdr3_nt: TGTGCCAGCAGCTCGGAGGGACTCTACGGTGGCGAGCAGTACTTC
cdr3_aa: CASSSEGLYGGEQYF

v_call: TRBV27
j_call: TRBJ2-5
clone_size: NA
d_call: NA
cdr3_nt: TGTGCCAGCGGCAGGGAGACCCAGTACTTC
cdr3_aa: CASGRETQYF

v_call: TRBV19
j_call: TRBJ2-7
clone_size: NA
d_call: NA
cdr3_nt: TGTGCCAGTAGTATACGAGGATGGAACGAGCAGTACTTC
cdr3_aa: CASSIRGWNEQYF

v_call: TRBV5-1
j_call: TRBJ1-4
clone_size: NA
d_call: NA
cdr3_nt: NA
cdr3_aa: CASSPGWPGENCFF

v_call: TRBV18
j_call: TRBJ2-7
clone_size: NA
d_call: NA
cdr3_nt: TGTGCCAGCTCACCGGTGGGGGGACCCGGGGGCGAGCAGTACTTC
cdr3_aa: CASSPVGGPGGEQYF

v_call: TRBV7-9
j_call: TRBJ1-1
clone_size: few
d_call: NA
cdr3_nt: TGTGCCAGCAGCTCGAGAGTCACTGAAGCTTTCTTT
cdr3_aa: CASSSRVTEAFF

v_call: TRBV28
j_call: TRBJ2-1
clone_size: NA
d_call: TRBD2
cdr3_nt: TGTGCCAGCAAAGTAGCGGGAGAAACCTACAATGAGCAGTTCTTC
cdr3_aa: CASKVAGETYNEQFF

v_call: TRBV5-1
j_call: TRBJ2-7
clone_size: NA
d_call: NA
cdr3_nt: TGCGCCAGCAGCTTGGAACCCAGGGGGTTAAGCGGGAGCTACGAGCAGTACTTC
cdr3_aa: CASSLEPRGLSGSYEQYF

v_call: TRBV2
j_call: TRBJ2-3
clone_size: NA
d_call: NA
cdr3_nt: TGTGCCAGCAGAGGCAAGGGGATAAGCACAGATACGCAGTATTTT
cdr3_aa: CASRGKGISTDTQYF

v_call: TRBV15
j_call: TRBJ2-7
clone_size: NA
d_call: TRBD1
cdr3_nt: TGTGCCACCAGCAGATCTACAGGGGGCTGGTACGAGCAGTACTTC
cdr3_aa: CATSRSTGGWYEQYF

v_call: TRBV2
j_call: TRBJ1-5
clone_size: NA
d_call: NA
cdr3_nt: TGTGCCAGGATCAGGAATCAGCCCCAGCATTTT
cdr3_aa: CARIRNQPQHF

v_call: TRBV5-1
j_call: TRBJ2-5
clone_size: NA
d_call: TRBD1
cdr3_nt: TGCGCCAGCAGCTTGGACAGGGGGCCAACTCAAGAGACCCAGTACTTC
cdr3_aa: CASSLDRGPTQETQYF

v_call: TRBV10-3
j_call: TRBJ1-2
clone_size: NA
d_call: NA
cdr3_nt: TGTGCCATCAGTGAACCCGGGGGCGCATCTGGCTACACCTTC
cdr3_aa: CAISEPGGASGYTF

v_call: TRBV7-3
j_call: TRBJ2-3
clone_size: NA
d_call: NA
cdr3_nt: TGTGCCAGCAGCACTACACTTTGGGATACGCAGTATTTT
cdr3_aa: CASSTTLWDTQYF

v_call: TRBV5-1
j_call: TRBJ2-1
clone_size: NA
d_call: NA
cdr3_nt: TGCGCCAGCAGCTTGGCCGGGACGGCCACCTACAATGAGCAGTTCTTC
cdr3_aa: CASSLAGTATYNEQFF

v_call: TRBV28
j_call: TRBJ1-2
clone_size: NA
d_call: NA
cdr3_nt: TGTGCCAGCGGAGGGGGACTTAGGGACTATGGCTACACCTTC
cdr3_aa: CASGGGLRDYGYTF

v_call: TRBV5-4
j_call: TRBJ2-2
clone_size: NA
d_call: TRBD1
cdr3_nt: TGTGCCAGCAGCCCAAAGGACAGGGGGGACACCGGGGAGCTGTTTTTT
cdr3_aa: CASSPKDRGDTGELFF

v_call: TRBV28
j_call: TRBJ2-7
clone_size: NA
d_call: NA
cdr3_nt: TGTGCCAGCAGTTTGGCCAGGGTTCTCCACGAGCAGTACTTC
cdr3_aa: CASSLARVLHEQYF

v_call: TRBV28
j_call: TRBJ1-1
clone_size: NA
d_call: NA
cdr3_nt: TGTGCCAGCAGTTTCAAACCGACGGGTTTTACTGAAGCTTTCTTT
cdr3_aa: CASSFKPTGFTEAFF

v_call: TRBV6-5
j_call: TRBJ2-7
clone_size: NA
d_call: TRBD2
cdr3_nt: TGTGCCAGCAGTTATCAGGGAGGGGTCTACGAGCAGTACTTC
cdr3_aa: CASSYQGGVYEQYF

v_call: TRBV2
j_call: TRBJ1-3
clone_size: few
d_call: NA
cdr3_nt: TGTGCCAGCAGTGAACCGGGAATCACGTCTGGAAACACCATATATTTT
cdr3_aa: CASSEPGITSGNTIYF

v_call: TRBV5-4
j_call: TRBJ2-3
clone_size: NA
d_call: TRBD2
cdr3_nt: TGTGCCAGCAGCTGGAGACTAGCGGCAGACACAGATACGCAGTATTTT
cdr3_aa: CASSWRLAADTDTQYF

v_call: TRBV7-2
j_call: TRBJ2-3
clone_size: NA
d_call: NA
cdr3_nt: TGTGCCAGCAGCTTATGGGGGCGCGTTGCAGATACGCAGTATTTT
cdr3_aa: CASSLWGRVADTQYF

v_call: TRBV25-1
j_call: TRBJ2-1
clone_size: NA
d_call: TRBD2
cdr3_nt: TGTGCCAGCAGTGAATCGGAAGCGGGAGGGAAGGGGCAGTTCTTC
cdr3_aa: CASSESEAGGKGQFF

v_call: TRBV29-1
j_call: TRBJ2-2
clone_size: NA
d_call: TRBD1
cdr3_nt: TGCAGCGGTGGGACAGGGGGGATCACCGGGGAGCTGTTTTTT
cdr3_aa: CSGGTGGITGELFF

v_call: TRBV7-2
j_call: TRBJ2-1
clone_size: NA
d_call: NA
cdr3_nt: TGTGCCGACCGGGGGAGCTTCGGCAATGAGCAGTTCTTC
cdr3_aa: CADRGSFGNEQFF

v_call: TRBV11-1
j_call: TRBJ1-2
clone_size: NA
d_call: NA
cdr3_nt: TGTGCCAGCAGCCTCGACAGGCTCATGGGCTACACCTTC
cdr3_aa: CASSLDRLMGYTF

v_call: TRBV28
j_call: TRBJ1-1
clone_size: once
d_call: NA
cdr3_nt: TGTGCCAGCAGTTTAACCAGGAACACTGAAGCTTTCTTT
cdr3_aa: CASSLTRNTEAFF

v_call: TRBV25-1
j_call: TRBJ1-4
clone_size: NA
d_call: NA
cdr3_nt: TGTGCCAGCAGTGGGGTCCTTTCGGAAAAACTGTTTTTT
cdr3_aa: CASSGVLSEKLFF